The clone carrying this T cell receptor beta chain has a handful of counts. This specimen comes from a study of T cells after posttransplantation cyclophosphamide. The table came from immunoSEQ multiplex PCR; TCRdb's copy has only in-frame clones and leaves some out. The sample lists about 11,000 clones; 85% were seen once. Cyclophosphamide on days +3 and +4 followed busulfan-fludarabine conditioning and a marrow graft. The sample was PBMCs, taken about 62 months after allogeneic stem cell transplant with posttransplant cyclophosphamide. This receptor was taken from a female patient aged 50 to 65 who received an allogeneic stem cell transplant from a related donor, was CMV-positive, and had no GVHD. The graft donor may have given rise to some T cells.

In DNA, the CDR3 is TGTGCCAGCAGCCCAGGGACAGGCCTAAACAATGAGCAGTTCTTC. Translated, it gives CASSPGTGLNNEQFF. The genes are TRBV7-7 and TRBJ2-1; 8 bases align to TRBD1. This CDR3 spans 15 amino acids. J gave up 5 bases and V 5 bases, and 8 bases lay outside the gene matches. The germline gives CDR1 SSHAT, CDR2 FNYEAQ (reference sequence).